These 21 T cell receptor beta chains came from one sample sequenced in a study of cytomegalovirus exposure and HLA in healthy donors. Amplification used 60 Vbeta primers and 13 Jbeta primers. Sequenced by immunoSEQ multiplex PCR; TCRdb stores in-frame clones only, minus some. The table lists about 130,000 clones, around three quarters of them singletons. The specimen was PBMCs. All receptors come from a man aged 25-40 years in good health and CMV-seronegative.

The chain links TRBV5-1 to TRBJ1-1; 10 bases match TRBD1. The CDR3 consists of 16 residues. Trimming at V came to 4 bases and at J to 4 bases, leaving 10 bases not matched to a gene. Germline loops: CDR1 SGHRS, CDR2 YFSETQ. CDR3 sequence (DNA): TGCGCCAGCAGCGCCACGACAGGGGGCGCGGGCACTGAAGCTTTCTTT. It is translated as CASSATTGGAGTEAFF.

This chain connects TRBV15 to TRBJ1-5; D gene uncertain. Germline CDR1 LNHNV, CDR2 YYDKDF (reference sequence). The CDR3 loop spans 15 amino acids. The V end lost 2 bases, the J end lost 1 base, and 9 bases lay between the germline ends. CDR3 loop: CATSRFRGSNQPQHF. The CDR3 coding sequence is TGTGCCACCAGCAGATTCCGCGGCAGCAATCAGCCCCAGCATTTT.

Comments on this clone: Distinct nucleotide sequences in the sample also encode this CDR3. J is TRBJ2-7 and V is TRBV5-1; TRBD2 matches 10 bases. The germline gives CDR1 SGHRS, CDR2 YFSETQ. The CDR3 sequence is 14 residues long. V was clipped by 2 bases and J by 3 bases; unmatched bases: 2. The CDR3: CASSLAGGYYEQYF. The CDR3 nucleotides read TGCGCCAGCAGCTTAGCGGGAGGGTACTACGAGCAGTACTTC.

This clone was counted once. The V and J genes are TRBV28 and TRBJ1-5; no firm D call. This CDR3 region has 14 residues. V was shortened by 2 bases and J by 4 bases, with 9 bases between the two germline ends. The germline CDR1 and CDR2 sequences are MDHEN and SYDVKM. The CDR3 nucleotides read TGTGCCAGCAGTTTAATCCCCTTAAATCAGCCCCAGCATTTT. Amino acid sequence: CASSLIPLNQPQHF.

The rearrangement links TRBV19 to TRBJ2-5; 9 bases align to TRBD1. This CDR3 spans 16 amino acids. Germline assignment: CDR1 LNHDA and CDR2 SQIVND (reference sequence). V was pared by 4 bases and J by 1 base, with 7 bases of the junction left unmatched. CDR3 in amino acids: CASSTTGGSPQETQYF. CDR3 in DNA: TGTGCCAGTAGTACCACAGGGGGCTCTCCCCAAGAGACCCAGTACTTC.

V gene TRBV6-1 combines with J gene TRBJ2-3; the match to TRBD2 covers 13 bases. The CDR3 runs to 15 residues. The germline V gene has CDR1 MNHNS and CDR2 SASEGT. The trim removed 6 bases at V and 3 bases at J, leaving 3 bases unmatched. The CDR3 region is CASRRLAGGTDTQYF. Written as DNA, the CDR3 is TGTGCCAGCAGGAGACTAGCGGGAGGAACAGATACGCAGTATTTT.

This rearrangement joins TRBV30 to TRBJ1-1; D is unresolved. This CDR3 comprises 11 residues. Germline lookup yields CDR1 GTSNPN and CDR2 SVGIG (reference sequence). With 3 bases removed from V and 4 bases from J, the gap between germline ends came to 6 bases. The CDR3 DNA reads TGTGCCTGGAGAACCAGCACTGAAGCTTTCTTT. Amino acid sequence: CAWRTSTEAFF.

For the CDR3, the DNA is TGTGCCAGCAGCGTAGTTTCCTCAGGAACTGAAGCTTTCTTT. Encoded protein: CASSVVSSGTEAFF. The chain links TRBV9 to TRBJ1-1; D ambiguous. Germline lookup yields CDR1 SGDLS and CDR2 YYNGEE. V was cut by 0 bases and J by 5 bases, with 11 bases left in between. The CDR3 covers 14 residues.

The chain has TRBV28 and TRBJ2-1, with D possibly being TRBD2 (5 bases). Germline V gene lookup returns CDR1 MDHEN and CDR2 SYDVKM. Trimming left V 7 bases short and J 3 bases short, with 16 bases between. The CDR3 consists of 15 residues. As DNA, the CDR3 is TGTGCCAGCACCTCTCCGGGAAGGAGCTACAATGAGCAGTTCTTC. Translation: CASTSPGRSYNEQFF.

The chain links TRBV6-5 to TRBJ2-2; 7 positions agree with TRBD1. Germline CDR1 is MNHEY and CDR2 is SVGAGI. J was trimmed by 0 bases and V by 6 bases; bases with no gene match: 4. CDR3 length equals 15 residues. DNA for the CDR3: TGTGCCAGCAGGATAGGGGGCTCGAACACCGGGGAGCTGTTTTTT. Amino acids: CASRIGGSNTGELFF.

J is TRBJ1-3 and V is TRBV27; tentatively, D is TRBD1 (5 bases). V was trimmed by 9 bases and J by 4 bases, leaving 10 bases between them. This CDR3 has 12 amino acids. From germline, CDR1 is MNHEY and CDR2 SMNVEV (reference sequence). CDR3 in DNA: TGTGCCAGTCTGGGGCGAGGAAACACCATATATTTT. Residues: CASLGRGNTIYF.

The rearrangement uses TRBV28 and TRBJ1-4; a possible D gene is TRBD1 (6 bases). Germline V gives CDR1 MDHEN, CDR2 SYDVKM. V gave up 2 bases and J gave up 4 bases, with 20 bases separating them. CDR3 length: 18 amino acids. The CDR3 sequence is CASSLTPPGPDSNEKLFF. The CDR3 coding sequence is TGTGCCAGCAGTTTAACGCCGCCGGGGCCGGACAGTAATGAAAAACTGTTTTTT.

This clone has a handful of counts. Here the CDR3 reads CASSLASVYEQYF. CDR3 nucleotide sequence: TGTGCCAGCAGTTTAGCTAGCGTCTACGAGCAGTACTTC. The chain links TRBV27 to TRBJ2-7; D possibly corresponds to TRBD2 (6 bases). Trimming shortened V by 2 bases and J by 3 bases, and 8 bases separated the two germline ends. CDR3 size: 13 residues. Germline V gene data show CDR1 as MNHEY and CDR2 as SMNVEV (reference sequence).

CDR3 residues: CASSKDWRRYF. The CDR3 region has the DNA TGTGCCAGCAGCAAAGACTGGCGGCGGTACTTC. The chain couples TRBV21-1 to TRBJ2-7; TRBD2 is the table's D call, not checked against the DNA. TRBV21-1 is designated a pseudogene. CDR3 length: 11 amino acids.

V and J are TRBV6-1 and TRBJ1-2, with D perhaps TRBD1 (5 bases). This CDR3 has 14 residues. Trimming stripped 6 bases from V and 8 bases from J, with 19 bases between. Germline loops: CDR1 MNHNS, CDR2 SASEGT. The CDR3 nucleotides read TGTGCCAGCAGACCCTTCGGGGGTCAATCCGGCTACACCTTC. Translated, it gives CASRPFGGQSGYTF.

V and J are TRBV4-1 and TRBJ2-7, with TRBD2 identical over 13 bases. Germline CDR1 and CDR2: MGHRA and YSYEKL. Trimming took 4 bases from V and 4 from J; bases not matched to a gene: 7. The length of the CDR3 is 16 residues. DNA of the CDR3: TGCGCCAGCAGCCGCCGGACTAGCGGGAGAGAATACGAGCAGTACTTC. This translates into CASSRRTSGREYEQYF.

The chain couples TRBV27 to TRBJ2-7; 7 nucleotides match TRBD2. CDR1 and CDR2 from the germline V gene are MNHEY and SMNVEV (reference sequence). This CDR3 region has 15 residues. Trimming cost V 2 bases and J 3 bases; bases outside gene matches: 7. CDR3 loop: CASSLASGEYYEQYF. CDR3 DNA sequence: TGTGCCAGCAGTTTAGCTAGCGGAGAATACTACGAGCAGTACTTC.

This chain links TRBV28 with TRBJ2-7; 8 bases match TRBD2. After removal of 3 bases from V and 3 bases from J, the junction contained 1 base not matched to a gene. The CDR3 contains 13 residues. The germline CDR1 and CDR2 sequences are MDHEN and SYDVKM. In nucleotides, the CDR3 is TGTGCCAGCAGTTTTAGCGGGAACTACGAGCAGTACTTC. Encoded protein: CASSFSGNYEQYF.

The V gene is TRBV28, the J gene TRBJ2-7, with TRBD1 matching over 8 bases. The CDR3 has 13 residues. CDR1 is MDHEN, CDR2 SYDVKM, per germline. Losses at the gene ends were 4 bases for V and 6 bases for J; bases not matched to a gene: 5. The DNA for the CDR3 is TGTGCCAGCAGTTCTTCAGGGGGCCGCGAGCAGTACTTC. It encodes CASSSSGGREQYF.

There are a few counts of this clone. The V gene is TRBV29-1, the J gene TRBJ2-7; TRBD2 matches 8 bases. The CDR3 is 15 amino acids. Germline-derived CDR1 and CDR2 are SQVTM and ANQGSEA. J was trimmed by 2 bases and V by 7 bases; bases with no gene match: 13. The CDR3 spells CSGPRGAGGTYEQYF. In DNA, the CDR3 is TGCAGCGGTCCCCGGGGGGCGGGAGGCACCTACGAGCAGTACTTC.

This clone was seen a few times. The V call is TRBV7-2, the J call TRBJ2-3, with D perhaps TRBD2 (6 bases). The CDR3 runs 13 residues. Per the germline V gene, CDR1 is SGHTA and CDR2 is FQGNSA. Trimming took off 5 bases at V and 7 bases at J, with 13 bases between the two ends. DNA for the CDR3: TGTGCCAGCAGCCTAGAGACTAGGAATACGCAGTATTTT. Residues: CASSLETRNTQYF.